The source of this T cell receptor (beta chain) is a study of blood T cells in healthy people across ages. Whole-study results and caveats: Diversity of TCR beta per million T cells declined in a roughly linear way with age.

Of note for this clonotype: Antigen: not known.

Through a sample-barcoded 5' primer and a J-beta primer mix, a second PCR was run for roughly 6 to 12 cycles. TCRdb re-called the 5' RACE reads through MiXCR, storing one row per CDR3 protein. The sample includes 1,500,000 or so distinct CDR3 sequences, around 55% of them seen just once. A minimum of 6 million PBMCs was isolated per sample. The sample was blood. The TCR was taken from a man aged 18-30 years in good health.

The CDR3 reads CASCLSDTSTDTQYF. CDR3 DNA: TGCGCCAGCTGCCTGAGTGATACTAGCACAGATACGCAGTATTTT. The V gene is TRBV5-1, the J gene TRBJ2-3; D is unresolved. The CDR3 is 15 residues long. Trimming pared 7 bases from V and 0 bases from J, leaving 15 bases between. The V gene's germline CDR1 is SGHRS and CDR2 YFSETQ. Looking up the rest from reference TRBV5-1 and TRBJ2-3 gives the full variable domain: KAGVTQTPRYLIKTRGQQVTLSCSPISGHRSVSWYQQTPGQGLQFLFEYFSETQRNKGNFPGRFSGRQFSNSRSEMNVSTLELGDSALYLCASCLSDTSTDTQYFGPGTRLTVL.